The sequence of this T cell receptor beta chain was determined in a study of regulatory T cells in long-lasting Graves disease. Time point reported: newly diagnosed GD, antithyroid drugs for less than 3 months. PBMCs provided the RNA from which the TCR library was made. This clonotype was found a few times. TCR beta libraries were built with iRepertoire HTBI primers and Arm-PCR of CDR3 regions. TCRdb re-called the multiplex PCR reads through MiXCR, storing one row per CDR3 protein. The data show hundreds of thousands of distinct CDR3 sequences, around 16% seen once. A further study also used this sample, focusing on T cells in Graves' hyperthyroidism and ophthalmopathy. This second study notes: Most thyroid clonotypes with frequency above 0.001 were detected in blood.

Sequencing was performed on peripheral blood mononuclear cells (PBMCs), taken at new diagnosis, from a patient treated with antithyroid drugs. The receptor comes from a man aged 18 to 29 with Graves disease.

As DNA, the CDR3 is TGTGCCAGCAGTGATATCTTGGGGCCCCCCTTTTATCAGCCCCAGCATTTT. It encodes CASSDILGPPFYQPQHF. This chain links TRBV6-2 or TRBV6-3 with TRBJ1-5, with a weak D call TRBD1 (5 bases). Germline V lookup: CDR1 MNHEY, CDR2 SVGEGT. The CDR3 runs to 17 residues. Trimming removed 5 bases at V and 5 bases at J, with 22 bases between.